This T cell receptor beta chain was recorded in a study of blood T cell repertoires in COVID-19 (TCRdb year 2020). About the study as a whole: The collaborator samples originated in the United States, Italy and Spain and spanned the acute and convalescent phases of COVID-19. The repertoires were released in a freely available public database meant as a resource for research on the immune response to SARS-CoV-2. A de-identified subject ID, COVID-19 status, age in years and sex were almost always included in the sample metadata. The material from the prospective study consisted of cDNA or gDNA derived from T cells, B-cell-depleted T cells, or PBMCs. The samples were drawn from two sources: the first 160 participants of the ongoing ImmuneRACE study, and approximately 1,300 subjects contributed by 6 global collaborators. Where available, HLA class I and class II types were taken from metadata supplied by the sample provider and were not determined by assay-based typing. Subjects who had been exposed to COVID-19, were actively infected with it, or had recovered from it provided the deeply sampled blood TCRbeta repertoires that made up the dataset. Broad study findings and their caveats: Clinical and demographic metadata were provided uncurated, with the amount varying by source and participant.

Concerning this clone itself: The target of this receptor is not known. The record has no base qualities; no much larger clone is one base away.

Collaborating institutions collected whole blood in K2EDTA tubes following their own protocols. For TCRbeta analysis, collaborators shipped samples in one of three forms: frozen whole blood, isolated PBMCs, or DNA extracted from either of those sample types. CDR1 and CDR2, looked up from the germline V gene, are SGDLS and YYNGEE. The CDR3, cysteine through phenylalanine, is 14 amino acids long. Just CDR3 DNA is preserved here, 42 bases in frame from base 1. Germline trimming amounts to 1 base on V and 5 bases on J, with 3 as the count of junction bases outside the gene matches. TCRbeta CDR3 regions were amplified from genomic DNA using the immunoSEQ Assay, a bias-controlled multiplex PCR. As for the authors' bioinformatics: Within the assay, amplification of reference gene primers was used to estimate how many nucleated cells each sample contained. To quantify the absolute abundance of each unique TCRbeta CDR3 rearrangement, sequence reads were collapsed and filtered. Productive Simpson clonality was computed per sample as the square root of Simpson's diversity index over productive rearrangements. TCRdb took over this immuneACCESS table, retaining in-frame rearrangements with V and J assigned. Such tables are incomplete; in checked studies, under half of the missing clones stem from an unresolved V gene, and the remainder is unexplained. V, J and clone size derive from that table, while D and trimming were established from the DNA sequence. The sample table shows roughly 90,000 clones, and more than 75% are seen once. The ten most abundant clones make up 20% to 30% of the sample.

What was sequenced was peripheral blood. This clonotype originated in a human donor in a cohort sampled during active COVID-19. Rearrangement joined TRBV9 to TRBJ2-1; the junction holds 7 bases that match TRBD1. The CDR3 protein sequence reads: CASSVRGTDNEQFF. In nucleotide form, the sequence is TGTGCCAGCAGCGTAAGAGGGACAGACAATGAGCAGTTCTTC.